Presented here are 9 T cell receptor beta chains from one specimen sequenced in a study of T cells after posttransplantation cyclophosphamide. Using immunoSEQ multiplex PCR, the repertoire was profiled, and TCRdb retains in-frame clones only, with some absent. The sample lists around 1,600 clones, about four fifths occurring once. Specimen: CD8+ T cells sorted from bone marrow. Receptors originate from a woman aged 45 to 65 in good health and a related stem cell transplant donor.

The chain uses TRBV28 and TRBJ2-2; D might be TRBD2 (7 bases). The germline V gene has CDR1 MDHEN and CDR2 SYDVKM. This CDR3 region has 17 residues. V lost 7 bases to trimming and J lost 2 bases, with 20 bases between them. The CDR3 protein is CASNQVPGGENTGELFF. The CDR3 DNA is TGTGCCAGCAATCAGGTACCGGGGGGCGAAAACACCGGGGAGCTGTTTTTT. Using reference TRBV28 and TRBJ2-2 for the parts outside the CDR3, the full variable domain is DVKVTQSSRYLVKRTGEKVFLECVQDMDHENMFWYRQDPGLGLRLIYFSYDVKMKEKGDIPEGYSVSREKKERFSLILESASTNQTSMYLCASNQVPGGENTGELFFGEGSRLTVL.

The rearrangement links TRBV4-1 to TRBJ2-3; tentative D call: TRBD1 (6 bases). CDR1 and CDR2 from the germline V gene are MGHRA and YSYEKL. V lost 2 bases and J 6 bases, leaving 12 bases between the germline ends. The CDR3 is made up of 14 amino acids. The CDR3 DNA follows: TGCGCCAGCAGCCAAAGCAGGGGTACGGATACGCAGTATTTT. It yields the protein CASSQSRGTDTQYF.

The V gene is TRBV6-6, the J gene TRBJ2-1, with 7 bases matching TRBD2. CDR1 and CDR2 (germline): MNHNY, SVGAGI (reference sequence). CDR3 length equals 16 residues. Germline trimming cut 6 bases from V and 5 bases from J; bases unmatched to any gene: 13. The CDR3 here is CASSHLAVPSNNEQFF. The CDR3 nucleotides are TGTGCCAGCAGCCACCTAGCGGTACCTTCCAACAATGAGCAGTTCTTC.

The chain links TRBV5-1 to TRBJ2-1; 8 nucleotides align to TRBD1. CDR1 SGHRS and CDR2 YFSETQ come from the germline V gene. This CDR3 has 14 amino acids. V dropped 5 bases and J dropped 3; count of bases not matched to a gene: 4. DNA of the CDR3: TGCGCCAGCAGTTATGGGACAGGCTACAATGAGCAGTTCTTC. Translation gives CASSYGTGYNEQFF.

V gene TRBV29-1 combines with J gene TRBJ2-5; D is ambiguous. Trimming left V 2 bases short and J 8 bases short, with 18 bases between. The length of the CDR3 is 14 residues. The V gene's germline CDR1 is SQVTM and CDR2 ANQGSEA. The CDR3: CSVELYTPFATQYF. CDR3 sequence (DNA): TGCAGCGTTGAATTGTACACCCCGTTTGCCACCCAGTACTTC.

On this clone itself: Other DNA sequences of this sample code for an identical CDR3. This sequence joins TRBV19 and TRBJ2-2; D is unresolved. V shed 1 base and J shed 2 bases, with 5 bases lying between them. The V gene's germline CDR1 is LNHDA and CDR2 SQIVND (reference sequence). The CDR3 is 14 amino acids. The CDR3 DNA sequence: TGTGCCAGTAGTATAGGCAGAAACACCGGGGAGCTGTTTTTT. It yields the protein CASSIGRNTGELFF.

V and J are TRBV27 and TRBJ2-2; 8 nucleotides agree with TRBD1. The CDR3 runs to 16 residues. Losses at the gene ends were 3 bases for V and 7 bases for J; bases not matched to a gene: 10. Germline CDR1 is MNHEY and CDR2 is SMNVEV (reference sequence). The CDR3: CASSFAVTGVIGELFF. CDR3 coding DNA: TGTGCCAGCAGTTTTGCCGTGACAGGGGTAATCGGGGAGCTGTTTTTT.

The V call is TRBV7-9, the J call TRBJ1-2; no definite D call. Germline CDR1 reads SEHNR; CDR2 reads FQNEAQ (reference sequence). The ends were cut back, 1 base at V and 7 bases at J, with 19 bases in the middle. This CDR3 is 16 amino acids long. The DNA of the CDR3 is TGTGCCAGCAGCTTAGTACCCAACGGGATGTTCGGTGGCTACACCTTC. Its translation is CASSLVPNGMFGGYTF. The full variable domain, in which reference TRBV7-9 and TRBJ1-2 provide the parts outside the CDR3, is DTGVSQNPRHKITKRGQNVTFRCDPISEHNRLYWYRQTLGQGPEFLTYFQNEAQLEKSRLLSDRFSAERPKGSFSTLEIQRTEQGDSAMYLCASSLVPNGMFGGYTFGSGTRLTVV.

The chain uses TRBV7-9 and TRBJ1-2; D perhaps matches TRBD1 (6 bases). CDR3 length: 13 amino acids. V was trimmed by 0 bases and J by 13 bases, leaving 15 bases between them. Germline lookup yields CDR1 SEHNR and CDR2 FQNEAQ (reference sequence). CDR3 sequence reads: CASSLAGTPPRTF. CDR3 sequence (DNA): TGTGCCAGCAGCTTAGCTGGGACACCCCCTCGCACCTTC.